Listed below are T cell receptor beta chains from one sample, sequenced in a study of blood T cell repertoires in COVID-19. Some clones are missing from TCRdb's copy, which holds only in-frame ones; the method was immunoSEQ multiplex PCR. In the table there are under 200,000 clones, approximately 84% of which are singletons. Input material: peripheral blood. All receptors derive from a woman older than 75 with acute or convalescent COVID-19. The CDR3 runs from the conserved cysteine through the conserved F or W. Fields, in order: V gene, clone size, D gene, J gene, CDR3 protein, CDR3 DNA. A D gene is named only where the DNA matches it firmly. Only some rows state a clone size, as once, few, many or a class for expanded clones.

TRBV9	-	-	TRBJ2-7	CASSVSDRSYEQYF	TGTGCCAGCAGCGTAAGTGACAGAAGCTACGAGCAGTACTTC
TRBV6-4	-	-	TRBJ1-2	CASSDFLGGSANGYTF	TGTGCCAGCAGTGACTTTCTTGGAGGCAGCGCAAATGGCTACACCTTC
TRBV2	-	TRBD1	TRBJ2-3	CASSAGQGGTDTQYF	TGTGCCAGCAGTGCGGGACAGGGAGGCACAGATACGCAGTATTTT
TRBV6-5	-	-	TRBJ2-7	CASSPTRWEQYF	TGTGCCAGCAGCCCAACCAGATGGGAGCAGTACTTC
TRBV7-3	-	TRBD2	TRBJ2-1	CASSGTRRNEQFF	TGTGCCAGCAGCGGGACTAGGAGAAATGAGCAGTTCTTC
TRBV28	-	-	TRBJ1-6	CASSLQGKLSPLHF	TGTGCCAGCAGTTTGCAGGGGAAGCTTTCACCCCTCCACTTT
TRBV2	-	-	TRBJ1-5	CASSGGNQPQHF	TGTGCCAGCAGTGGAGGGAATCAGCCCCAGCATTTT
TRBV6-5	few	-	TRBJ1-3	CASSYGGAGGNTIYF	TGTGCCAGCAGTTACGGGGGGGCAGGGGGAAACACCATATATTTT
TRBV15	-	-	TRBJ1-2	CATSRGRSYGYTF	TGTGCCACCAGCAGAGGCAGAAGCTATGGCTACACCTTC
TRBV6-5	-	-	TRBJ2-7	CASRLIRRGEQYF	TGTGCCAGCAGACTTATCAGACGCGGCGAGCAGTACTTC
TRBV19	-	TRBD2	TRBJ2-1	CASAETSDTLRNEQFF	TGTGCCAGTGCTGAGACTAGCGACACCTTAAGGAATGAGCAGTTCTTC
TRBV4-3	-	-	TRBJ2-2	CASSQEELVRGELFF	TGCGCCAGCAGCCAAGAGGAGCTGGTCCGGGGGGAGCTGTTTTTT
TRBV5-4	-	TRBD2	TRBJ2-5	CASSLGLANQETQYF	TGTGCCAGCAGCTTGGGACTAGCGAATCAAGAGACCCAGTACTTC
TRBV19	-	-	TRBJ1-6	CASKADRSSYNSPLHF	TGTGCCAGTAAAGCGGACAGAAGCTCCTATAATTCACCCCTCCACTTT
TRBV7-8	-	TRBD2	TRBJ2-1	CASSSGTSGSPSYNEQFF	TGTGCCAGCAGCTCCGGGACTAGCGGGAGCCCCTCCTACAATGAGCAGTTCTTC
TRBV29-1	-	-	TRBJ2-3	CSAPMAGVTDTQYF	TGCAGCGCCCCAATGGCCGGGGTAACAGATACGCAGTATTTT
TRBV7-8	-	TRBD2	TRBJ2-1	CASSLVAGESYEQFF	TGTGCCAGCAGCTTAGTTGCGGGAGAGTCTTATGAGCAGTTCTTC
TRBV29-1	once	-	TRBJ2-3	CSVGPVQSTDTQYF	TGCAGCGTTGGCCCCGTACAGAGCACAGATACGCAGTATTTT
TRBV12-3/TRBV12-4	-	-	TRBJ1-1	CASSFSRDTEAFF	TGTGCCAGCAGTTTTTCTCGGGACACTGAAGCTTTCTTT
TRBV28	-	TRBD1	TRBJ2-7	CASRRTGTGTYEQYF	TGTGCCAGCAGGCGAACCGGGACAGGGACCTACGAGCAGTACTTC
TRBV27	-	TRBD2	TRBJ2-1	CASSFLSGGSSYNEQFF	TGTGCCAGCAGTTTCCTTAGCGGGGGGAGCTCCTACAATGAGCAGTTCTTC
TRBV6-5	few	-	TRBJ2-6	CASSYSVRTGANVLTF	TGTGCCAGCAGTTACTCGGTCAGGACTGGGGCCAACGTCCTGACTTTC
TRBV6-5	-	TRBD1	TRBJ2-7	CASSRGQGVYEQYF	TGTGCCAGCAGTAGGGGACAGGGGGTCTACGAGCAGTACTTC
TRBV18	once	-	TRBJ1-1	CASSPQGTLLTEAFF	TGTGCCAGCTCACCACAGGGGACTTTGCTCACTGAAGCTTTCTTT
TRBV28	-	-	TRBJ2-7	CASSSGVYKQYF	TGTGCCAGCAGTTCGGGGGTTTACAAGCAGTACTTC
TRBV9	-	-	TRBJ2-7	CASSVAGNLNYEQYF	TGTGCCAGCAGCGTAGCGGGAAATCTCAACTACGAGCAGTACTTC
TRBV5-6	-	-	TRBJ1-3	CASSGWGQEINTIYF	TGTGCCAGCAGCGGGTGGGGGCAGGAGATAAACACCATATATTTT
TRBV30	-	-	TRBJ1-3	CAWNTGSYSGNTIYF	TGTGCCTGGAACACAGGCTCGTATTCTGGAAACACCATATATTTT
TRBV7-2	-	-	TRBJ1-1	CASSLRQGNPEAFF	TGTGCCAGCAGCTTAAGGCAGGGCAACCCTGAAGCTTTCTTT
TRBV5-6	-	TRBD1	TRBJ2-7	CASSPLGQGPSYEQYF	TGTGCCAGCAGCCCACTGGGACAGGGGCCATCCTACGAGCAGTACTTC
TRBV27	-	-	TRBJ1-1	CASRGEREYRAFF	TGTGCCAGCAGGGGCGAGAGGGAGTATCGAGCTTTCTTT
TRBV2	few	-	TRBJ2-7	CASTYGRGDEQYF	TGTGCCAGCACCTACGGGCGGGGAGACGAGCAGTACTTC
TRBV7-2	-	-	TRBJ1-1	CASSLVGLGEAFF	TGTGCCAGCAGCTTGGTGGGGCTGGGTGAAGCTTTCTTT
TRBV5-1	-	-	TRBJ1-2	CASSLEGEERVYGYTF	TGCGCCAGCAGCTTGGAAGGCGAGGAGAGGGTCTATGGCTACACCTTC
TRBV12-3/TRBV12-4	-	-	TRBJ2-3	CASSILANTQYF	TGTGCCAGCAGTATCCTAGCGAATACGCAGTATTTT
TRBV3-1/TRBV3-2	-	-	TRBJ2-1	CASSQAGSSYNEQFF	TGTGCCAGCAGCCAGGCCGGGAGCTCCTACAATGAGCAGTTCTTC
TRBV6-2/TRBV6-3	-	-	TRBJ2-7	CASSYNAGATYEQYF	TGTGCCAGCAGTTACAACGCAGGGGCGACCTACGAGCAGTACTTC
TRBV7-6	-	-	TRBJ2-3	CASSLVGGNTDTQYF	TGTGCCAGCAGCTTAGTCGGCGGGAACACAGATACGCAGTATTTT
TRBV20-1	-	TRBD1	TRBJ1-1	CSASLRTGNTEAFF	TGCAGTGCTAGTCTCCGGACAGGTAACACTGAAGCTTTCTTT